A selection of T cell receptor beta chains follows, all from one sample in a study of graft-versus-host responses after intestinal transplantation. Assay used: immunoSEQ multiplex PCR; TCRdb lists only in-frame clones, some missing. The sample has approximately 90,000 clones; less than 95% are singletons. Their antigens are not known. The sample here was unstimulated CD8+ T cells sorted from spleen or lymph node cells, taken before transplant. The receptor source for this set is a human donor who was the organ donor for an intestinal transplant. Both conserved end residues are part of each CDR3. Fields, in order: J gene, D gene, clone size, V gene, CDR3 protein, CDR3 DNA. D genes are given only for firm matches. Clone size is stated in some rows and not others, as once, few, many or a class when expanded.

J: TRBJ2-3; D: .; size: few; V: TRBV6-6; CDR3: CASSSGTFDTQYF; DNA: TGTGCCAGCAGTTCCGGGACTTTCGATACGCAGTATTTT
J: TRBJ1-5; D: TRBD1; size: .; V: TRBV27; CDR3: CASSVPRDRGNQPQHF; DNA: TGTGCCAGCAGTGTACCCCGGGACAGGGGGAATCAGCCCCAGCATTTT
J: TRBJ1-2; D: TRBD1; size: .; V: TRBV4-1; CDR3: CASSLAGQLNYGYTF; DNA: TGCGCCAGCAGCCTCGCGGGACAGTTAAACTATGGCTACACCTTC
J: TRBJ1-3; D: .; size: few; V: TRBV5-8; CDR3: CASSLSGFGNTIYF; DNA: TGTGCCAGCAGCTTGAGCGGATTTGGAAACACCATATATTTT
J: TRBJ1-1; D: .; size: .; V: TRBV4-1; CDR3: CASSTVMNTEAFF; DNA: TGCGCCAGCAGCACAGTAATGAACACTGAAGCTTTCTTT
J: TRBJ1-6; D: TRBD1; size: .; V: TRBV19; CDR3: CASSMWGTGPSPLHF; DNA: TGTGCCAGTAGTATGTGGGGGACAGGACCTTCACCCCTCCACTTT
J: TRBJ2-7; D: .; size: .; V: TRBV9; CDR3: CASSPEGLFSYEQYF; DNA: TGTGCCAGCAGCCCCGAGGGCCTCTTCTCCTACGAGCAGTACTTC
J: TRBJ1-4; D: .; size: .; V: TRBV28; CDR3: CASSFYPRTENEKLFF; DNA: TGTGCCAGCAGTTTTTATCCGCGGACTGAGAATGAAAAACTGTTTTTT
J: TRBJ1-3; D: .; size: medium-sized; V: TRBV21-1; CDR3: CASSPTGNTIYF; DNA: TGTGCCAGCAGTCCTACGGGAAACACCATATATTTT
J: TRBJ2-7; D: .; size: .; V: TRBV18; CDR3: CASSPRGRSFYEQYF; DNA: TGTGCCAGCTCACCTAGGGGCAGATCCTTCTACGAGCAGTACTTC
J: TRBJ2-1; D: .; size: .; V: TRBV10-3; CDR3: CAISEGDEQFF; DNA: TGTGCCATCAGTGAAGGGGATGAGCAGTTCTTC
J: TRBJ2-1; D: TRBD2; size: .; V: TRBV9; CDR3: CASSPELSGLAVNEQFF; DNA: TGTGCCAGCAGCCCCGAACTCTCGGGACTAGCGGTCAATGAGCAGTTCTTC
J: TRBJ2-2; D: .; size: .; V: TRBV7-6; CDR3: CASSQYARPRVTGELFF; DNA: TGTGCCAGCAGCCAGTACGCGAGGCCCAGGGTGACCGGGGAGCTGTTTTTT
J: TRBJ1-1; D: .; size: .; V: TRBV7-2; CDR3: CASSPMTVNTEAFF; DNA: TGTGCCAGCAGCCCAATGACAGTGAACACTGAAGCTTTCTTT
J: TRBJ1-4; D: .; size: .; V: TRBV12-5; CDR3: CASGGEKLFF; DNA: TGTGCTAGTGGCGGTGAAAAACTGTTTTTT
J: TRBJ2-7; D: TRBD1; size: .; V: TRBV4-1; CDR3: CASSQGTGSSYEQYF; DNA: TGCGCCAGCAGCCAAGGGACAGGTTCCTCCTACGAGCAGTACTTC
J: TRBJ2-7; D: .; size: .; V: TRBV25-1; CDR3: CASSEPRLSHEQYF; DNA: TGTGCCAGCAGTGAGCCCAGGCTGTCCCACGAGCAGTACTTC
J: TRBJ1-5; D: TRBD1; size: few; V: TRBV19; CDR3: CASSIALTGVQPQHF; DNA: TGTGCCAGTAGTATAGCTCTAACAGGGGTTCAGCCCCAGCATTTT
J: TRBJ2-7; D: .; size: .; V: TRBV9; CDR3: CASSVSLGPYEQYF; DNA: TGTGCCAGCAGCGTCTCGTTGGGGCCCTACGAGCAGTACTTC
J: TRBJ1-1; D: .; size: .; V: TRBV4-1; CDR3: CASSPQTGNTEAFF; DNA: TGCGCCAGCAGCCCCCAAACAGGAAACACTGAAGCTTTCTTT
J: TRBJ2-7; D: .; size: .; V: TRBV5-1; CDR3: CASSSYEQYF; DNA: TGCGCCAGCAGCTCCTACGAGCAGTACTTC
J: TRBJ2-5; D: .; size: .; V: TRBV19; CDR3: CASRGSGDQETQYF; DNA: TGTGCCAGTAGAGGGTCGGGGGATCAAGAGACCCAGTACTTC
J: TRBJ2-1; D: .; size: .; V: TRBV4-3; CDR3: CASSQDSSHYNEQFF; DNA: TGCGCCAGCAGCCAAGATAGTTCCCACTACAATGAGCAGTTCTTC
J: TRBJ1-1; D: .; size: .; V: TRBV18; CDR3: CASSLSFLRGGKLGAFF; DNA: TGTGCCAGCTCACTCTCGTTCCTTCGGGGGGGGAAACTTGGAGCTTTCTTT
J: TRBJ2-7; D: .; size: .; V: TRBV19; CDR3: CATSQGTSYEQYF; DNA: TGTGCCACCAGTCAGGGGACCTCCTACGAGCAGTACTTC
J: TRBJ2-3; D: TRBD2; size: .; V: TRBV4-3; CDR3: CASSQASGGTDTQYF; DNA: TGCGCCAGCAGCCAAGCTAGCGGGGGCACAGATACGCAGTATTTT
J: TRBJ1-3; D: .; size: .; V: TRBV4-1; CDR3: CASSQDSGTGNTIYF; DNA: TGCGCCAGCAGCCAAGATTCGGGGACTGGAAACACCATATATTTT
J: TRBJ1-4; D: .; size: .; V: TRBV7-9; CDR3: CASSFSEKLFF; DNA: TGTGCCAGCAGCTTCAGTGAAAAACTGTTTTTT
J: TRBJ1-6; D: .; size: .; V: TRBV30; CDR3: CAWSVGAAAYNSPLHF; DNA: TGTGCCTGGAGTGTAGGGGCCGCCGCTTATAATTCACCCCTCCACTTT
J: TRBJ1-1; D: .; size: .; V: TRBV19; CDR3: CASSIGGGNTEAFF; DNA: TGTGCCAGTAGTATAGGAGGAGGGAACACTGAAGCTTTCTTT
J: TRBJ2-1; D: TRBD1; size: .; V: TRBV23-1; CDR3: CASSQISFWAPGQGRFF; DNA: TGCGCCAGCAGTCAAATCTCATTTTGGGCCCCCGGACAGGGCCGGTTCTTC
J: TRBJ1-2; D: TRBD1; size: .; V: TRBV29-1; CDR3: CSADRGDYERTF; DNA: TGCAGCGCCGACAGGGGGGACTATGAAAGGACCTTC
J: TRBJ2-7; D: TRBD1; size: .; V: TRBV29-1; CDR3: CSVEWTGIPYEQYF; DNA: TGCAGCGTTGAGTGGACAGGGATCCCCTACGAGCAGTACTTC
J: TRBJ2-7; D: .; size: .; V: TRBV9; CDR3: CASSVPHAETYEQYF; DNA: TGTGCCAGCAGCGTGCCCCATGCGGAGACCTACGAGCAGTACTTC
J: TRBJ2-5; D: TRBD2; size: .; V: TRBV7-2; CDR3: CASSLRGLPEETQYF; DNA: TGTGCCAGCAGCCTACGGGGACTACCCGAAGAGACCCAGTACTTC
J: TRBJ2-2; D: TRBD1; size: .; V: TRBV6-1; CDR3: CASSAGTGGGKPGELFF; DNA: TGTGCCAGCAGTGCCGGGACAGGGGGTGGGAAACCCGGGGAGCTGTTTTTT
J: TRBJ2-3; D: TRBD1; size: .; V: TRBV7-3; CDR3: CASSQTGGRAMTDTQYF; DNA: TGTGCCAGCAGTCAGACAGGGGGGAGAGCAATGACAGATACGCAGTATTTT
J: TRBJ1-6; D: .; size: .; V: TRBV11-2; CDR3: CASSSPGSSYNSPLHF; DNA: TGTGCCAGCAGCTCCCCCGGGAGCTCCTATAATTCACCCCTCCACTTT
J: TRBJ2-7; D: TRBD1; size: .; V: TRBV4-3; CDR3: CASSQGRTGVGYEQYF; DNA: TGCGCCAGCAGCCAAGGAAGGACAGGGGTGGGTTACGAGCAGTACTTC
J: TRBJ1-1; D: .; size: once; V: TRBV7-3; CDR3: CASSTQGSGTEAFF; DNA: TGTGCCAGCAGTACTCAGGGGTCGGGCACTGAAGCTTTCTTT
J: TRBJ1-5; D: .; size: .; V: TRBV27; CDR3: CASSPPGPRRPQHF; DNA: TGTGCCAGCTCGCCACCAGGGCCGAGGAGGCCCCAGCATTTT
J: TRBJ2-1; D: TRBD2; size: .; V: TRBV9; CDR3: CASSVVSGGDTYNEQFF; DNA: TGTGCCAGCAGCGTAGTTAGCGGGGGAGATACCTACAATGAGCAGTTCTTC
J: TRBJ2-3; D: .; size: .; V: TRBV25-1; CDR3: CASSESKRYTQYF; DNA: TGTGCCAGCAGTGAATCCAAGCGGTATACGCAGTATTTT
J: TRBJ1-2; D: TRBD1; size: .; V: TRBV6-1; CDR3: CASRWTGNRYGYTF; DNA: TGTGCCAGCAGGTGGACAGGGAACCGTTATGGCTACACCTTC
J: TRBJ2-5; D: .; size: .; V: TRBV28; CDR3: CASTHRGGLETQYF; DNA: TGTGCCAGCACCCACCGTGGGGGCTTGGAGACCCAGTACTTC
J: TRBJ1-4; D: .; size: .; V: TRBV6-1; CDR3: CASLTGYSEKLFF; DNA: TGTGCCAGCCTTACAGGGTATAGTGAAAAACTGTTTTTT
J: TRBJ2-3; D: .; size: .; V: TRBV14; CDR3: CASSRLKGGAADTQYF; DNA: TGTGCCAGCAGCCGTTTAAAGGGGGGGGCCGCAGATACGCAGTATTTT
J: TRBJ2-7; D: .; size: once; V: TRBV9; CDR3: CASSAEAGSANEQYF; DNA: TGTGCCAGCAGCGCAGAGGCGGGCTCCGCGAACGAGCAGTACTTC
J: TRBJ2-7; D: .; size: .; V: TRBV4-1; CDR3: CASSQDSLYEQYF; DNA: TGCGCCAGCAGCCAAGATTCCCTCTACGAGCAGTACTTC
J: TRBJ1-1; D: .; size: once; V: TRBV6-4; CDR3: CASSEFGGQSPEAFF; DNA: TGTGCCAGCAGTGAGTTTGGAGGACAGTCACCTGAAGCTTTCTTT
J: TRBJ2-1; D: .; size: .; V: TRBV23-1; CDR3: CASLAARGSYNEQFF; DNA: TGCGCCAGCCTCGCGGCACGGGGGTCCTACAATGAGCAGTTCTTC
J: TRBJ1-2; D: .; size: .; V: TRBV27; CDR3: CASSQTANYGYTF; DNA: TGTGCCAGCAGTCAGACAGCTAACTATGGCTACACCTTC
J: TRBJ2-7; D: TRBD1; size: .; V: TRBV4-1; CDR3: CASSEWDSQRSAFRTYEQYF; DNA: TGCGCCAGCAGCGAATGGGACAGCCAGCGTTCAGCTTTCCGTACCTACGAGCAGTACTTC
J: TRBJ2-1; D: .; size: .; V: TRBV27; CDR3: CASSSRRAGLNIHSYNEQFF; DNA: TGTGCCAGCAGTTCCCGTCGGGCGGGGCTTAACATCCACTCCTACAATGAGCAGTTCTTC
J: TRBJ1-3; D: .; size: .; V: TRBV12-1; CDR3: CASSCARENTIYF; DNA: TGTGCCAGCAGCTGCGCCAGGGAAAACACCATATATTTT
J: TRBJ1-3; D: .; size: .; V: TRBV12-5; CDR3: CASGFSSGNTIYF; DNA: TGTGCTAGTGGTTTCAGCTCTGGAAACACCATATATTTT